This T cell receptor (beta chain) emerged from a study of blood T cell repertoires in COVID-19. Assay used: immunoSEQ multiplex PCR; TCRdb lists only in-frame clones, some missing. Of 250,000 to 350,000 clones detected, about nine tenths appear once; the ten largest clones hold 3%. Sequenced: peripheral blood. This receptor was taken from a woman aged 25 to 39 with active or convalescent COVID-19.

As DNA, the CDR3 is TGTGCCAGCAGTGAAGGGGCCACCTTTAATGAAAAACTGTTTTTT. It encodes CASSEGATFNEKLFF. The rearrangement uses TRBV2 and TRBJ1-4, with D uncertain. The germline V and J ends were trimmed by 1 base and 4 bases, with 10 bases remaining between them. This CDR3 comprises 15 residues. Germline CDR1 SNHLY, CDR2 FYNNEI.